These 3 T cell receptor beta chains share one sample of origin, sequenced in a study of shared clonotypes between healthy human individuals (dated by TCRdb to between 2020 and 2021). The library was made by the immunoSEQ multiplex PCR assay. TCRdb provides this immuneACCESS table in a form limited to in-frame rearrangements. Some clones are lacking; in checked studies, under half of them reflect an unresolved V gene, and why the rest are absent is not known. The sample has some 2 million clones on record, 95% of them singletons. The top ten constitute 0.13% of the sample. Sequenced material: naive CD4+ T cells sorted from blood. Interpreted using the paper, the cell subset or site label stands for: CD45RA+ positively selected. The receptor set was obtained from a man aged 18-30 years in good health.

This sequence joins TRBV6-4 and TRBJ2-3; D is uncertain. Germline assignment: CDR1 MRHNA and CDR2 SNTAGT. The CDR3 covers 15 residues. V was clipped by 0 bases and J by 1 base, with 8 bases between them. In nucleotides, the CDR3 is TGTGCCAGCAGTGACTCCGAGTGGGGCACAGATACGCAGTATTTT. Protein: CASSDSEWGTDTQYF.

The chain carries TRBV6-7 and TRBJ2-7; D is unclear. TRBV6-7 is sorted into the ORF group, with uncertain function. V lost 0 bases and J 3 bases, leaving 15 bases between the germline ends. This CDR3 has 16 residues. The CDR3 DNA follows: TGTGCCAGCAGTTACTCGAATCTTTGGCCCCTCTACGAGCAGTACTTC. It specifies CASSYSNLWPLYEQYF.

This clone is a singleton in its sample. The chain is built from TRBV19 and TRBJ2-4; D might be TRBD1 or TRBD2, each matching 5 bases. Trimming took off 9 bases at V and 0 bases at J, with 18 bases between the two ends. The CDR3 is made up of 16 amino acids. Germline CDR1 LNHDA, CDR2 SQIVND (reference sequence). CDR3 sequence: CARSRGTKLAKNIQYF. CDR3 bases: TGTGCCAGATCGAGGGGCACGAAATTAGCCAAAAACATTCAGTACTTC.